This T cell receptor beta chain was captured by sequencing in a study of PD-1 blockade in classical Hodgkin lymphoma. This clone appeared once. Documented time point: cycle 4 day 1 (C4D1), after 6 weeks of nivolumab. All patients relapsed after autologous stem cell transplantation, and brentuximab vedotin exposure varied. It was by magnetic negative selection that CD4+ T cells were purified from thawed PBMCs. Produced via immunoSEQ multiplex PCR; TCRdb's table is partial and in-frame only. Among tens of thousands of clones listed, more than 80% were seen once. Germline CDR1 and CDR2: SGHTA and FQGNSA. The CDR3 sequence is 16 residues long. With V trimmed by 1 base and J by 8 bases, 5 bases remained unmatched.

This chain joins TRBV7-2 and TRBJ2-2; 12 bases map to TRBD2. This clonotype originated in a human donor with classical Hodgkin lymphoma. The source was CD4+ T cells from blood, collected before the fourth cycle of nivolumab. The CDR3 is CASSLGLAGGAGELFF. The DNA for the CDR3 is TGTGCCAGCAGCTTAGGCCTAGCGGGAGGGGCTGGGGAGCTGTTTTTT.